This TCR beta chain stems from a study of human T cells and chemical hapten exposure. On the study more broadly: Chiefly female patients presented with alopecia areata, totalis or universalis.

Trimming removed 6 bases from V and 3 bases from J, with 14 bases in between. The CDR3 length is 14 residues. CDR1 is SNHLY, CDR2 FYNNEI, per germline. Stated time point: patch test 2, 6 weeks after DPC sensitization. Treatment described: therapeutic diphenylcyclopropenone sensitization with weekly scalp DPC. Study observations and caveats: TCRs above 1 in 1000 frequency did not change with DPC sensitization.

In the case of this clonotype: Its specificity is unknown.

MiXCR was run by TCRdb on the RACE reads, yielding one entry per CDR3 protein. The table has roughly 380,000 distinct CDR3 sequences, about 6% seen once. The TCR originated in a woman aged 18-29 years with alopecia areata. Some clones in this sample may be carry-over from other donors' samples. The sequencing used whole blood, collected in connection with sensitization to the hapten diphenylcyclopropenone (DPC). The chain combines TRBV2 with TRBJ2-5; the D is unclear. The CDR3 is CASRSVRPEETQYF. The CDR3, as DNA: TGTGCCAGCAGGTCCGTCCGCCCCGAAGAGACCCAGTACTTC.